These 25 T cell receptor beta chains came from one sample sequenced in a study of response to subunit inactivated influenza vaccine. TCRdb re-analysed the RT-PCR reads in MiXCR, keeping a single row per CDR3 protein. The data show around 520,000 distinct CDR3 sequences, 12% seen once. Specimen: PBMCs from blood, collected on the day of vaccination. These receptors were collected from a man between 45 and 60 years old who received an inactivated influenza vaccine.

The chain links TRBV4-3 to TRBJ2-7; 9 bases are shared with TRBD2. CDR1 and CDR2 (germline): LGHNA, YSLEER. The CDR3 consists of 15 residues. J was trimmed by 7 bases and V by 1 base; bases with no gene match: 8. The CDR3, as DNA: TGCGCCAGCAGCCAAGGGTTAGCGGGAGATCTAGAGCAGTACTTC. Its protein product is CASSQGLAGDLEQYF.

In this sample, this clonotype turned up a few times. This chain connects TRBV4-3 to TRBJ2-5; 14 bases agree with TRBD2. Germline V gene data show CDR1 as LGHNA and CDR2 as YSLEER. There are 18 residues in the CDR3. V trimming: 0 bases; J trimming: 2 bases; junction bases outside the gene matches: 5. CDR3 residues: CASSQETSGRGEQETQYF. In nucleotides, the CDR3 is TGCGCCAGCAGCCAAGAGACTAGCGGGAGGGGGGAGCAAGAGACCCAGTACTTC.

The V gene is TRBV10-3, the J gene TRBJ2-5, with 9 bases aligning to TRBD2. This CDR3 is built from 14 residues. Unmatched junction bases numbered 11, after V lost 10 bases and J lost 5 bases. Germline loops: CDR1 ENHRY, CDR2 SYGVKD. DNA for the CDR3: TGTGCCACCCAGCGACTAGCGGATACGGAGACCCAGTACTTC. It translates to CATQRLADTETQYF.

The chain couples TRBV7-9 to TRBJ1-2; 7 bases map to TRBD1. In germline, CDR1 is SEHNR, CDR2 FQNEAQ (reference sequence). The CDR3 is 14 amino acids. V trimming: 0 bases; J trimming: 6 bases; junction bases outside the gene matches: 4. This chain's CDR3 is CASSLAGQGDGYTF. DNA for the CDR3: TGTGCCAGCAGCTTAGCGGGGCAGGGGGATGGCTACACCTTC.

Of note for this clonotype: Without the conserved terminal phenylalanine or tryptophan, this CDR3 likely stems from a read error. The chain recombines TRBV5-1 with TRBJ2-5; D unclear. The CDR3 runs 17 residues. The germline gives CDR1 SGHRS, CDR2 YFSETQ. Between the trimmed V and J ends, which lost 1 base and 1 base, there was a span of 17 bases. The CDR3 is CASSLKDSLAAQETQYI. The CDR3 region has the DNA TGCGCCAGCAGCTTGAAAGACTCACTTGCTGCCCAAGAGACCCAGTACATC.

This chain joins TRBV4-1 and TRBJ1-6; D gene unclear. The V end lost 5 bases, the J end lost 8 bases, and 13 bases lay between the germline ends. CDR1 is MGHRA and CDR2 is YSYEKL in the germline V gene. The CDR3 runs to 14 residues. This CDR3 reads CASSTRTLDSPLHF. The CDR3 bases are TGCGCCAGCAGCACGAGGACTCTTGATTCACCCCTCCACTTT.

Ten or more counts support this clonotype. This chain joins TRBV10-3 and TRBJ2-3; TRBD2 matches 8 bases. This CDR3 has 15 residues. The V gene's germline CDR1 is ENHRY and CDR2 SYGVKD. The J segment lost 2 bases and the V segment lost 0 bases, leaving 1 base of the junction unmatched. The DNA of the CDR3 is TGTGCCATCAGTGAGTCTAGCGGGGTCACAGATACGCAGTATTTT. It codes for CAISESSGVTDTQYF.

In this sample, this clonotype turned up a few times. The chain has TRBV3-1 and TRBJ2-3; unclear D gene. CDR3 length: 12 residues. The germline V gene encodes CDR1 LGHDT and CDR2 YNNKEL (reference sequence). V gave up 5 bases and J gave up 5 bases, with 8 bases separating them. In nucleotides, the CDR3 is TGTGCCAGCAGCGATAATGAAGATACGCAGTATTTT. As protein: CASSDNEDTQYF.

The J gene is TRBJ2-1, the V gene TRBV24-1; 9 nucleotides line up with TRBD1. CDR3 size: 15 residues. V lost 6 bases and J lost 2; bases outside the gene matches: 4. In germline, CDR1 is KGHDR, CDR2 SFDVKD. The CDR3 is CATSLQGATYNEQFF. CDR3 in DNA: TGTGCCACCAGTTTACAGGGGGCGACCTACAATGAGCAGTTCTTC.

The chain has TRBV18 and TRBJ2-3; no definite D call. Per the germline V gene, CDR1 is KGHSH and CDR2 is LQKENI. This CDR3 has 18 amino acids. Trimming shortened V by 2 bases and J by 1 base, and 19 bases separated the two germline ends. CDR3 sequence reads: CASSPELTARPGTDTQYF. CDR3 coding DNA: TGTGCCAGCTCACCAGAGCTGACGGCCAGACCGGGCACAGATACGCAGTATTTT.

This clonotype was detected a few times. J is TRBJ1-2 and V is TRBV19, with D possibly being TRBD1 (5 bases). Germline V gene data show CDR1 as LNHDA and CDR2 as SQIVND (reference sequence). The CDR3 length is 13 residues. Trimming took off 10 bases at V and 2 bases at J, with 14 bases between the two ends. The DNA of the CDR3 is TGTGCCACCTACGTACAGGTCAACTATGGCTACACCTTC. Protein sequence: CATYVQVNYGYTF.

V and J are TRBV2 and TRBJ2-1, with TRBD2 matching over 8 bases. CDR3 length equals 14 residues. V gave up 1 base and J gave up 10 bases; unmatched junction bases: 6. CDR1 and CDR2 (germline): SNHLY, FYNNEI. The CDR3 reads CASSEVGLGREQFF. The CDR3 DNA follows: TGTGCCAGCAGTGAAGTGGGACTAGGTCGGGAGCAGTTCTTC. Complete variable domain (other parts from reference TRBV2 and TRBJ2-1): EPEVTQTPSHQVTQMGQEVILRCVPISNHLYFYWYRQILGQKVEFLVSFYNNEISEKSEIFDDQFSVERPDGSNFTLKIRSTKLEDSAMYFCASSEVGLGREQFFGPGTRLTVL.

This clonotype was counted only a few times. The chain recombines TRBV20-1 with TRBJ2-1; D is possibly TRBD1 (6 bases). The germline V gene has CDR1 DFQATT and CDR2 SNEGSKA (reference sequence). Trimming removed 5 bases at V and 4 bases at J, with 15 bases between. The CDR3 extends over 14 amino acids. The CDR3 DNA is TGCAGTGCTCCCGGGGACATGGGGTACAATGAGCAGTTCTTC. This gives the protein CSAPGDMGYNEQFF.

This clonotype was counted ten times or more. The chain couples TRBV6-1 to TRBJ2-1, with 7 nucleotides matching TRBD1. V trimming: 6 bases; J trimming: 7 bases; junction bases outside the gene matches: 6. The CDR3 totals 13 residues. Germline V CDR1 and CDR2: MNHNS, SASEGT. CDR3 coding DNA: TGTGCCAGCAGCCACAGGGGAACGAATGAGCAGTTCTTC. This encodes CASSHRGTNEQFF.

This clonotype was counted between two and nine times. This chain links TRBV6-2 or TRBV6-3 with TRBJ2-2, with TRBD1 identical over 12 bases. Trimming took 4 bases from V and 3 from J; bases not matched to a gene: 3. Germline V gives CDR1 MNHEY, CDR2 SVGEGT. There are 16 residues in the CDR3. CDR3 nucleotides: TGTGCCAGCAGTTGGGGACAGGGGGCTCACACCGGGGAGCTGTTTTTT. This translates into CASSWGQGAHTGELFF.

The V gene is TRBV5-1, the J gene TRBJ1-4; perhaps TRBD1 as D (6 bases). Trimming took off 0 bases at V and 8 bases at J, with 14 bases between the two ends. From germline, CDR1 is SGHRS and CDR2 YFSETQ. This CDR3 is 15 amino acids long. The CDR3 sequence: CASSLVGGAGEKLFF. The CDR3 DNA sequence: TGCGCCAGCAGCTTGGTGGGGGGCGCAGGGGAAAAACTGTTTTTT.

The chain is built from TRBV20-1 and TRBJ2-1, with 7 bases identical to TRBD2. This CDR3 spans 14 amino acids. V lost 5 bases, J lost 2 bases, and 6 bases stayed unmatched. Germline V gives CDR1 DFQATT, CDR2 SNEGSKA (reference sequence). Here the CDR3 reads CSAQRGDAYNEQFF. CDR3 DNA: TGCAGTGCTCAACGGGGGGACGCCTACAATGAGCAGTTCTTC.

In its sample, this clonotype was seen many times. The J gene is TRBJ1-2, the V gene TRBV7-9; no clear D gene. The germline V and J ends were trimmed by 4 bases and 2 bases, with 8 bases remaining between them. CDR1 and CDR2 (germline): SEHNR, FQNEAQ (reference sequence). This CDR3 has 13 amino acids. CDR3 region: CASSSTENYGYTF. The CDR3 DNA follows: TGTGCCAGCAGCTCTACAGAAAACTATGGCTACACCTTC.

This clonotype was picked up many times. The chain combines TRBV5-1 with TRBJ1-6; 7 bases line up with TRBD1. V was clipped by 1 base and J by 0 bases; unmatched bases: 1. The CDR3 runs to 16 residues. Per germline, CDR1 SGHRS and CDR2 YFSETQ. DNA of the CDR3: TGCGCCAGCAGCTTGACAGGGGACTCCTATAATTCACCCCTCCACTTT. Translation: CASSLTGDSYNSPLHF.

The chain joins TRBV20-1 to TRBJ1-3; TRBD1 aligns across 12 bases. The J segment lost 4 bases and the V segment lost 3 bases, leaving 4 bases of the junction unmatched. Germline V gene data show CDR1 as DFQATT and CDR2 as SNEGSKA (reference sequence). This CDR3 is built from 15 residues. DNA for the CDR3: TGCAGTGCTAGGGGGGGACAGGGGGCAGGAAACACCATATATTTT. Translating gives CSARGGQGAGNTIYF.

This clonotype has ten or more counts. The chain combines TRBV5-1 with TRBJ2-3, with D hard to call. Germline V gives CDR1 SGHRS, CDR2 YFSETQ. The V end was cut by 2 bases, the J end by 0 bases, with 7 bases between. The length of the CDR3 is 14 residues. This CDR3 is CASSFYGSTDTQYF. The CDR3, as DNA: TGCGCCAGCAGCTTTTATGGAAGCACAGATACGCAGTATTTT.

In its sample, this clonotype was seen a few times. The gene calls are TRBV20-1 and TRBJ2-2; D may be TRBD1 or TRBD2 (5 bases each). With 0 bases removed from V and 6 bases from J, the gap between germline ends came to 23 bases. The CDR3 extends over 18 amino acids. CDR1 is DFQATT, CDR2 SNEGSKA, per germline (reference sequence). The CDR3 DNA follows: TGCAGTGCTAGAGATTGGGGGTCCGGGTCGCTTAGACCCGGGGAGCTGTTTTTT. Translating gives CSARDWGSGSLRPGELFF.

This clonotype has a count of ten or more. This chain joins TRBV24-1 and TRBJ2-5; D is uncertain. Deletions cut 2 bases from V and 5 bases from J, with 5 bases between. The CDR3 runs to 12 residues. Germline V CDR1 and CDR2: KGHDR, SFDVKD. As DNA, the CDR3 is TGTGCCACCAGTGATTCCCCGGAGACCCAGTACTTC. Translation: CATSDSPETQYF.

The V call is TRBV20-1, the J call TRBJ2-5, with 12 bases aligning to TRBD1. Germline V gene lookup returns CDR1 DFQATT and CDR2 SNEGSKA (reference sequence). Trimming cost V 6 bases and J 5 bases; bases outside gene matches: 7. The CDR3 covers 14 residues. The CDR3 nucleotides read TGCAGTGCCCGGGACAGGGGGCTGTGGGAGACCCAGTACTTC. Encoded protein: CSARDRGLWETQYF.

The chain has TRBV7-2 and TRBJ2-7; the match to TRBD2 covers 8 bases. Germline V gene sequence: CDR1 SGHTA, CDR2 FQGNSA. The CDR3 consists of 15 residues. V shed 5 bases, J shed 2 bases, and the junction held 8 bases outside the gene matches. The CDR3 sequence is CASSLTSGDTYEQYF. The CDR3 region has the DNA TGTGCCAGCAGCCTTACTAGCGGAGACACCTACGAGCAGTACTTC.